This is a list of T cell receptor beta chains from one sample in a study of blood T cell repertoires in COVID-19. The protocol was immunoSEQ multiplex PCR, while the TCRdb copy is restricted to in-frame clones and leaves out a portion. The sample holds some 250,000 clones, approximately 90% seen once. The sequenced material came from peripheral blood. The receptors derive from a man under 40 who had recovered from COVID-19. Each CDR3 is given with its conserved first and last residue. D genes are given only for firm matches. Part of the rows lack a size; the others show once, few, many or a class for expanded clones.

v_gene,d_gene,abundance,j_gene,CDR3nt,CDR3aa
TRBV2,.,.,TRBJ1-6,TGTGCCAGCAGTGTCGAAGGGGAAGTCTCCTATAATTCACCCCTCCACTTT,CASSVEGEVSYNSPLHF
TRBV7-2,TRBD1,.,TRBJ1-5,TGTGCCAGCAGCTTAGGGGACAGGGATCAGCCCCAGCATTTT,CASSLGDRDQPQHF
TRBV9,TRBD1,once,TRBJ1-1,TGTGCCAGCAGCCGGGAAGGGGGCGGTAAAGGAACTTTCTTT,CASSREGGGKGTFF
TRBV3-1/TRBV3-2,.,few,TRBJ1-6,TGTGCCAGCAGCCAGGCCACAGGGTCTTCACCCCTCCACTTT,CASSQATGSSPLHF
TRBV2,.,.,TRBJ1-1,TGTGCCAGCACTGCACAGGTGACCGCCTACGCTGAAGCTTTCTTT,CASTAQVTAYAEAFF
TRBV5-4,.,.,TRBJ1-2,TGTGCCAGCAGCGGGGGGTTATATGGCTACACCTTC,CASSGGLYGYTF
TRBV4-3,.,once,TRBJ1-5,TGCGCCAGCAGCCAAGGATACGGAGGGGATCAGCCCCAGCATTTT,CASSQGYGGDQPQHF
TRBV4-2,.,.,TRBJ1-2,TGTGCCAGCAGCCAAGCCGGAGCTAACTATGGCTACACCTTC,CASSQAGANYGYTF
TRBV5-4,.,.,TRBJ2-5,TGTGCCAGCAGCCCCGGGGGTGGAGACTCCGAAGAGACCCAGTACTTC,CASSPGGGDSEETQYF
TRBV24-1,TRBD1,.,TRBJ2-5,TGTGCCACCAGTGGCCTCCGGGACAGAACCCTCGGGGAGACCCAGTACTTC,CATSGLRDRTLGETQYF
TRBV7-9,.,.,TRBJ2-5,TGTGCCAGCCGAGGGGGGCGGGGGACCCAAGAGACCCAGTACTTC,CASRGGRGTQETQYF
TRBV5-1,TRBD1,.,TRBJ2-1,TGCGCCAGCAGCGTTCTCGGACAGGGGTCCTACAATGAGCAGTTCTTC,CASSVLGQGSYNEQFF
TRBV12-5,.,.,TRBJ1-2,TGTGCTAGTGGTTTGGTCGAGGGAGGGAGAGGCTACACCTTC,CASGLVEGGRGYTF
TRBV6-5,.,.,TRBJ1-2,TGTGCCAGCAGAACGGGTCTCTTGACTGGCTACACCTTC,CASRTGLLTGYTF
TRBV14,.,.,TRBJ1-2,TGTGCCAGCAGCCAATTGCGGACGAGGGCTAACTATGGCTACACCTTC,CASSQLRTRANYGYTF
TRBV7-8,TRBD1,.,TRBJ1-1,TGTGCCAGCAGCCCAGGGGGCATGGCTATGAACACTGAAGCTTTCTTT,CASSPGGMAMNTEAFF
TRBV3-1/TRBV3-2,TRBD1,.,TRBJ1-2,TGTGCCAGCAGTCCCAGGGACAGGGACTTGGGCTACACCTTC,CASSPRDRDLGYTF
TRBV19,.,.,TRBJ2-1,TGTGCCAGTAGTTTCGGCCGGACTACCTACAATGAGCAGTTCTTC,CASSFGRTTYNEQFF
TRBV30,.,.,TRBJ2-5,TGTGCCTGGAGTGTAACGGAGAGGGAGACCCAGTACTTC,CAWSVTERETQYF
TRBV21-1,.,.,TRBJ1-5,TGTGCCAGCAGCAAATTAAACGGCGGGACAGCGAGCAATCAGCCCCAGCATTTT,CASSKLNGGTASNQPQHF
TRBV6-5,TRBD1,.,TRBJ1-5,TGTGCCAGCAGGACAGGGGTTGATCAGCCCCAGCATTTT,CASRTGVDQPQHF
TRBV6-5,.,.,TRBJ1-2,TGTGCCAGCAGTCGGGAGGGTCCCTATGGCTACACCTTC,CASSREGPYGYTF
TRBV6-2/TRBV6-3,TRBD2,.,TRBJ2-4,TGTGCCAGCAGTTCCCGGACGGGAGGCAAAAACATTCAGTACTTC,CASSSRTGGKNIQYF
TRBV5-4,.,.,TRBJ2-2,TGTGCCAGCAGCTCGGGGCGGGGCACCGGGGAGCTGTTTTTT,CASSSGRGTGELFF
TRBV11-2,TRBD2,.,TRBJ2-5,TGTGCCAGCAGCTTAAGACTAGCGGGGGGGCTGAAGACCCAGTACTTC,CASSLRLAGGLKTQYF
TRBV5-1,TRBD1,.,TRBJ1-1,TGCGCCAGCAGCGGTATCTCGACAGGGTTTGGTGAAGCTTTCTTT,CASSGISTGFGEAFF
TRBV7-2,.,.,TRBJ2-3,TGTGCCAGCAGCTCCCCCTATACGCAGTATTTT,CASSSPYTQYF
TRBV25-1,TRBD1,.,TRBJ2-7,TGTGCCAGCAGTGTACCCGGGGACAGGTCTTCCGAGCAGTACTTC,CASSVPGDRSSEQYF